These T cell receptor beta chains were read from a single sample in a study of technical replicates of blood from a few donors. The table came from immunoSEQ multiplex PCR; TCRdb's copy has only in-frame clones and leaves some out. The table lists some 67,000 clones, about 98% of them singletons. The source material was T cells isolated from PBMCs. These receptors were taken from a human donor in good health. Each CDR3 is given with its conserved first and last residue. The D gene is left open where the match is weak. Some rows have no size entry. The others give once, few or many, or a class for an expanded clone.

NA	TRBV5-1	TRBJ2-5	NA	TGCGCCAGCAGCTTGACCGCCGGCCAAGAGACCCAGTACTTC	CASSLTAGQETQYF
TRBD2	TRBV5-1	TRBJ2-5	NA	TGCGCCAGCAGTCCGGGACTAGCGGGAGGCGAGACCCAGTACTTC	CASSPGLAGGETQYF
NA	TRBV27	TRBJ1-1	NA	TGTGCCAGCAGTCCAATACCCACCAAGACAGGTGAAGCTTTCTTT	CASSPIPTKTGEAFF
NA	TRBV11-3	TRBJ2-7	NA	TGTGCCAGCAGCTTAAGTTCGGGCTACGAGCAGTACTTC	CASSLSSGYEQYF
NA	TRBV27	TRBJ2-7	NA	TGTGCCAGCAGTTTTCGGGTGGGGCACGCTAACGAGCAGTACTTC	CASSFRVGHANEQYF
NA	TRBV5-4	TRBJ1-4	NA	TGTGCCAACGAAAATCGGGGAGGAAATGAAAAACTGTTTTTT	CANENRGGNEKLFF
NA	TRBV6-1	TRBJ2-1	NA	TGTGCCAGCAGTGAAGCCAGGTTTACTTACAATGAGCAGTTCTTC	CASSEARFTYNEQFF
NA	TRBV10-3	TRBJ2-3	once	TGTGCCATCAACCTATCGGGGACAGATACGCAGTATTTT	CAINLSGTDTQYF
NA	TRBV11-1	TRBJ2-1	NA	TGTGCCAGCAGCTGGAGACAGGAGTGGAATGAGCAGTTCTTC	CASSWRQEWNEQFF
NA	TRBV11-2	TRBJ1-3	NA	TGTGCCAGCAGCTTAGGAGGGACAGGAAACACCATATATTTT	CASSLGGTGNTIYF
TRBD1	TRBV6-1	TRBJ1-5	NA	TGTGCCAGCGGGACAGCTTATAGCAATCAGCCCCAGCATTTT	CASGTAYSNQPQHF
NA	TRBV5-4	TRBJ2-4	NA	TGTGCCAGCAGCCCCCAGAAGTTAGCCAAAAACATTCAGTACTTC	CASSPQKLAKNIQYF
TRBD1	TRBV12-5	TRBJ2-7	NA	TGTGCTAGTGGTTTGACTGACAGGGGATGGCAGTACTTC	CASGLTDRGWQYF
TRBD2	TRBV10-1	TRBJ2-1	NA	TGCGCCAGCAGTGAGAGGACCCGGGGGAGGACTAGCGGGAGGCCCTCCAACTACAATGAGCAGTTCTTC	CASSERTRGRTSGRPSNYNEQFF
NA	TRBV7-9	TRBJ2-5	NA	TGTGCCAGCAGCTTCAGACTAGGAGAGACCCAGTACTTC	CASSFRLGETQYF
NA	TRBV5-4	TRBJ2-6	NA	TGTGCCAGCAGCTTGGTGAGGGCTGGGGCCAACGTCCTGACTTTC	CASSLVRAGANVLTF
NA	TRBV7-9	TRBJ2-6	NA	TGTGCCAGCAGCTTCGATAGTCCCAACGTCCTGACTTTC	CASSFDSPNVLTF
TRBD2	TRBV6-5	TRBJ2-7	NA	TGTGCCAGCAGCGCTAGCGGGAGTTACTACGAGCAGTACTTC	CASSASGSYYEQYF
TRBD2	TRBV4-2	TRBJ2-7	NA	TGTGCCAGCAGCCAAGTCCCTAGCGGGGATGACGAGCAGTACTTC	CASSQVPSGDDEQYF
NA	TRBV13	TRBJ1-3	NA	TGTGCCAGCAGCCTTCGGGCCATAACAGGGTTTGGAAACACCATATATTTT	CASSLRAITGFGNTIYF
TRBD1	TRBV27	TRBJ2-7	NA	TGTGCCAGCAGCCCTAGGACAGGGTTGTACGAGCAGTACTTC	CASSPRTGLYEQYF
NA	TRBV9	TRBJ2-7	NA	TGTGCCAGCAGCGGGGGCCCAACCTACGAGCAGTACTTC	CASSGGPTYEQYF
TRBD2	TRBV4-2	TRBJ2-1	NA	TGTGCCAGCAGCCAAGCGCTAGCGGGAGAGGGGGACAATGAGCAGTTCTTC	CASSQALAGEGDNEQFF
NA	TRBV5-5	TRBJ1-2	NA	TGTGCCAGCAGAGCCTCCGGACAGCCCCGGGCTAACTATGGCTACACCTTC	CASRASGQPRANYGYTF
NA	TRBV18	TRBJ2-7	NA	TGTGCCAGCTCACCACCGTCGACAGGGAGGAGTTTGGACGAGCAGTACTTC	CASSPPSTGRSLDEQYF
NA	TRBV7-9	TRBJ2-7	NA	TGTGCCAGCAGCCCGGGGGACCAAGGGTACGAGCAGTACTTC	CASSPGDQGYEQYF
NA	TRBV2	TRBJ2-3	NA	TGTGCCAGCAGCTCAGCGGGCTGGACAGATACGCAGTATTTT	CASSSAGWTDTQYF
TRBD2	TRBV7-8	TRBJ2-7	NA	TGTGCCAGCAGCGATACCCCCGGGACTAGCGCGATGTACGAGCAGTACTTC	CASSDTPGTSAMYEQYF
NA	TRBV7-8	TRBJ1-1	NA	TGTGCCAGCAGCTTAGGCCTTCTAGGAGCTTTCTTT	CASSLGLLGAFF
NA	TRBV27	TRBJ2-3	NA	TGTGCCAGTAGAACTAGGAACACAGATACGCAGTATTTT	CASRTRNTDTQYF
TRBD2	TRBV18	TRBJ2-5	NA	TGTGCCAGCTCACCACGAGGTAGCGGGGGACTCATTGAGACCCAGTACTTC	CASSPRGSGGLIETQYF
NA	TRBV5-1	TRBJ2-1	NA	TGCGCCAGCAGCTTCGACTGGTCCAATGAGCAGTTCTTC	CASSFDWSNEQFF
NA	TRBV12-5	TRBJ2-1	NA	TGTGCTAGTGGTTTGGTACAGGGAGAGCAGTTCTTC	CASGLVQGEQFF
TRBD2	TRBV28	TRBJ2-7	NA	TGTGCCAGTGGGACTAGCGGATTCTCCTACGAGCAGTACTTC	CASGTSGFSYEQYF
TRBD1	TRBV5-4	TRBJ2-5	NA	TGTGCCAGCAGCCAGCTATGGGACAGGGAGGAAGAGACCCAGTACTTC	CASSQLWDREEETQYF